These T cell receptor beta chains were read from a single sample in a study of identical twins. TCRdb re-analysed the 5' RACE reads in MiXCR, keeping a single row per CDR3 protein. Among roughly 720,000 distinct CDR3 sequences listed, roughly 18% were seen once. This sample also appeared in a second study, on T cells expressing NK-cell markers.

The sample comprised PBMCs. All receptors derive from a woman aged 18-30 years in good health. The CDR3 runs from the conserved cysteine through the conserved F or W. The D gene is left open where the match is weak. Rows give clone size only sometimes, using once, few, many, or a class for an expanded clone.

V gene	J gene	clone size	D gene	CDR3 DNA	CDR3 protein
TRBV14	TRBJ2-3	-	-	TGTGCCAGCAGCGCGATAAGAGGACTAAGGACAGATACGCAGTATTTT	CASSAIRGLRTDTQYF
TRBV5-1	TRBJ1-1	many	-	TGCGCCAGCAGCTTACTACAGGGTAACACTGAAGCTTTCTTT	CASSLLQGNTEAFF
TRBV7-9	TRBJ2-1	few	-	TGTGCCAGCAGCTTAGTGTCCGGCCGGTTCCCTGAGCAGTTCTTC	CASSLVSGRFPEQFF
TRBV20-1	TRBJ2-5	few	-	TGCAGTGCTAGAGTGGGGACCCAAGGAGAGACCCAGTACTTC	CSARVGTQGETQYF
TRBV12-3/TRBV12-4	TRBJ1-2	-	TRBD1	TGTGCCAGCAGTTCTTGGACAGGGATTAAGGGCTACACCTTC	CASSSWTGIKGYTF
TRBV5-1	TRBJ2-1	-	-	TGCGCCAGCAGCTTGTCTGTTGGAGTCACCGGTATCGATGAGCAGTTCTTC	CASSLSVGVTGIDEQFF
TRBV12-3/TRBV12-4	TRBJ2-1	-	-	TGTGCCAGCAGGTCTAGGAGCCATGAGCAGTTCTTC	CASRSRSHEQFF
TRBV3-1	TRBJ2-7	many	-	TGTGCCAGCAGCCGGCGCTACGAGCAGTACTTC	CASSRRYEQYF
TRBV12-3/TRBV12-4	TRBJ1-2	few	-	TGTGCCAGCAGTTTGTCGCCGGGGTGGAACTATGGCTACACCTTC	CASSLSPGWNYGYTF
TRBV7-9	TRBJ1-6	-	-	TGTGCCAGCAGCTTGGATCTTCCTAATTCACCCCTCCACTTT	CASSLDLPNSPLHF
TRBV7-6	TRBJ1-6	few	-	TGTGCCAGCAGCTCACGAAGGGAGTCGAATTCACCCCTCCACTTT	CASSSRRESNSPLHF
TRBV5-1	TRBJ1-4	-	-	TGCGCCAGCAGCGATGGGACCTCAAATGAAAAACTGTTTTTT	CASSDGTSNEKLFF